This T cell receptor beta chain stems from a study of T cell responses to AZD1222 COVID-19 vaccine. The analysis combined second doses at about 4 or about 12 weeks. Study results and caveats: Following two doses of AZD1222, Spike-specific TCR breadth and depth rose. Clonal diversity may have been underestimated in mostly white British donors. None of the repertoires were sampled until the peak T cell response had passed.

In the case of this clone: The antigen remains undetermined.

The CDR3 has 15 amino acids. V lost 1 base, J lost 0 bases, and 8 bases lay in between. Germline V gene lookup returns CDR1 SGHAT and CDR2 FQNNGV. Clones were read by immunoSEQ multiplex PCR, and TCRdb kept only the in-frame ones, dropping some. The sample includes 100,000 to 120,000 clones, approximately 94% of them seen just once. The V call is TRBV11-2, the J call TRBJ2-3; D remains ambiguous. The TCR sequence derives from an adult who received the AZD1222 COVID-19 vaccine. Sequencing used peripheral blood, obtained 28 days after the second AZD1222 dose. CDR3 region: CASSLVTTSTDTQYF. The CDR3 bases are TGTGCCAGCAGCTTAGTTACAACTAGCACAGATACGCAGTATTTT.